This TCR beta chain comes out of a study of blood T cell repertoires in COVID-19. Study in general: COVID-19 samples collected from the United States, Italy and Spain covered acute and convalescent phases.

In the original analysis: Amplification of reference gene primers was used by the study to estimate nucleated cell counts. Produced via immunoSEQ multiplex PCR; TCRdb's table is partial and in-frame only. V, J and clone size are taken as reported in that table, and D and trimming were inferred from the DNA itself. This sample yields 95,000 to 150,000 clones, of which about nine tenths are seen a single time; less than 5% belongs to the top ten. Germline trimming cut 5 bases from V and 7 bases from J; bases unmatched to any gene: 10. CDR1 and CDR2 from the germline V gene are MNHEY and SVGEGT. CDR3 length equals 16 residues.

Material for sequencing was peripheral blood. This clonotype originated in a man aged 35 to 55 with acute or convalescent COVID-19. The chain is built from TRBV6-2 or TRBV6-3 and TRBJ2-1; 11 bases align to TRBD2. CDR3 in DNA: TGTGCCAGCAGTCAAGTAGCGGGGGGGCTTGGAAATGAGCAGTTCTTC. It specifies CASSQVAGGLGNEQFF.